The rows below give T cell receptor beta chains drawn from one sample of a study of blood T cell repertoires in COVID-19. Only in-frame clones appear in the TCRdb table, and some are missing; sequencing was by immunoSEQ multiplex PCR. The data show over 90,000 clones, approximately 84% seen once. What was sequenced was peripheral blood. The receptors here all came from a human donor in a cohort sampled during active COVID-19. The CDR3 runs from the conserved cysteine through the conserved F or W. The D gene is left open where the match is weak. Clone size is shown for a subset of rows, as once, few, many or a class of expanded clone.

cdr3_aa cdr3_nt v_call cdr3_length clone_size j_call d_call
CASSPRGGATSNTEAFF TGTGCCAGCTCACCACGTGGCGGAGCAACCTCGAACACTGAAGCTTTCTTT TRBV18 17 once TRBJ1-1 -
CASAGQIYGYTF TGTGCCAGCGCCGGACAGATCTATGGCTACACCTTC TRBV9 12 once TRBJ1-2 -
CASSGLIAGNYNEQFF TGCGCCAGCAGCGGGCTTATAGCGGGGAACTACAATGAGCAGTTCTTC TRBV5-1 16 - TRBJ2-1 TRBD2
CASSNEDRGNSPLHF TGCGCCAGCAGCAACGAGGACAGGGGGAATTCACCCCTCCACTTT TRBV5-1 15 - TRBJ1-6 TRBD1
CASSSQGGLVNEQFF TGTGCCAGCAGCTCTCAAGGGGGCCTGGTCAATGAGCAGTTCTTC TRBV11-2 15 once TRBJ2-1 TRBD1
CASSPGQGLGTQYF TGCGCCAGCAGCCCGGGACAGGGCCTTGGGACCCAGTACTTC TRBV5-1 14 - TRBJ2-5 TRBD1
CASSHRVSEQYF TGTGCCAGCAGCCACAGGGTTTCCGAGCAGTACTTC TRBV7-9 12 few TRBJ2-7 -
CASSLLGDTEAFF TGCGCCAGCTCTCTACTCGGGGACACTGAAGCTTTCTTT TRBV5-1 13 - TRBJ1-1 -
CASSIGREASGISRETQYF TGTGCCAGCAGCATAGGGCGGGAGGCTAGCGGGATATCCAGGGAGACCCAGTACTTC TRBV9 19 - TRBJ2-5 TRBD2
CASSFSGFSYEQYF TGTGCCAGCAGTTTTAGCGGCTTCTCCTACGAGCAGTACTTC TRBV27 14 - TRBJ2-7 -
CASSLVGGRADTQYF TGTGCCAGCAGCTTAGTTGGCGGGAGGGCAGATACGCAGTATTTT TRBV11-2 15 - TRBJ2-3 TRBD2
CASIWTAASGNTIYF TGTGCCAGTATTTGGACAGCGGCCTCTGGAAACACCATATATTTT TRBV19 15 - TRBJ1-3 -
CASSLGASWYQETQYF TGTGCCAGCAGCTTAGGGGCAAGCTGGTACCAAGAGACCCAGTACTTC TRBV7-8 16 - TRBJ2-5 -
CSATGGPETQYF TGCAGCGCAACAGGGGGCCCAGAGACCCAGTACTTC TRBV29-1 12 - TRBJ2-5 TRBD1
CASSPRGAKGYTF TGTGCCAGCAGTCCGCGGGGCGCCAAGGGCTACACCTTC TRBV27 13 - TRBJ1-2 -
CASRSRRRTSGTYEQYF TGTGCAAGTCGCTCCAGAAGGAGGACTAGCGGGACCTACGAGCAGTACTTC TRBV12-2 17 - TRBJ2-7 -
CASSFTGQPYEQYF TGTGCCAGCAGTTTCACAGGTCAACCCTACGAGCAGTACTTC TRBV28 14 - TRBJ2-7 -
CASSRGPTGLAGNTIYF TGTGCCAGCAGCCGTGGGCCTACAGGTCTCGCTGGAAACACCATATATTTT TRBV6-2/TRBV6-3 17 - TRBJ1-3 -
CASRGTLYSYEQYF TGTGCCAGCAGGGGGACACTATACTCCTACGAGCAGTACTTC TRBV3-1/TRBV3-2 14 - TRBJ2-7 -
CASSLGALFEAFF TGTGCCAGCAGCTTAGGGGCATTATTTGAAGCTTTCTTT TRBV7-9 13 - TRBJ1-1 -
CASSEYSRGRAEETQYF TGTGCCAGCAGTGAATATTCCCGCGGGAGGGCCGAGGAGACCCAGTACTTC TRBV25-1 17 - TRBJ2-5 TRBD2
CASSLKLAHNTGELFF TGTGCCAGCAGCCTGAAACTAGCGCATAACACCGGGGAGCTGTTTTTT TRBV7-9 16 many TRBJ2-2 TRBD2
CASSLAGQGTFTYEQYF TGTGCCAGCAGCTTAGCGGGCCAGGGTACTTTCACCTACGAGCAGTACTTC TRBV7-8 17 - TRBJ2-7 -
CAWTSGRGNTGELFF TGTGCCTGGACAAGCGGCAGGGGAAACACCGGGGAGCTGTTTTTT TRBV30 15 - TRBJ2-2 -
CASSDFSPYNEQFF TGTGCCAGTAGCGACTTCTCCCCATACAATGAGCAGTTCTTC TRBV19 14 once TRBJ2-1 -
CASSLEGVGNTIYF TGCGCCAGCAGCTTGGAGGGGGTTGGAAACACCATATATTTT TRBV5-1 14 - TRBJ1-3 -
CASRETTENTIYF TGTGCCAGCAGAGAAACGACAGAAAACACCATATATTTT TRBV28 13 - TRBJ1-3 -
CATRKTGEEYSNQPQHF TGTGCCACCCGGAAAACAGGGGAGGAATATAGCAATCAGCCCCAGCATTTT TRBV10-3 17 - TRBJ1-5 TRBD1
CASSLGAKGTGELFF TGTGCCAGCAGCTTAGGCGCCAAGGGGACCGGGGAGCTGTTTTTT TRBV7-6 15 - TRBJ2-2 -
CASSQDSYEQYF TGTGCCAGCAGCCAGGACTCCTACGAGCAGTACTTC TRBV5-4 12 - TRBJ2-7 -
CASSPSGRPYNEQFF TGTGCCAGCAGCCCGAGTGGGAGGCCCTACAATGAGCAGTTCTTC TRBV9 15 - TRBJ2-1 -
CASSPVSSGNTIYF TGTGCCAGTAGTCCGGTGTCCTCTGGAAACACCATATATTTT TRBV19 14 - TRBJ1-3 -
CASSLDRGDSPLHF TGTGCCAGCAGCTTAGACAGGGGTGATTCACCCCTCCACTTT TRBV7-2 14 - TRBJ1-6 TRBD1
CAGGAGVGRTDTQYF TGTGCGGGGGGAGCGGGGGTCGGTCGCACAGATACGCAGTATTTT TRBV2 15 - TRBJ2-3 TRBD2
CASSVGLAGPNTGELFF TGTGCCAGCAGCGTAGGACTAGCGGGACCGAACACCGGGGAGCTGTTTTTT TRBV9 17 - TRBJ2-2 TRBD2
CASTASGDSDTQYF TGTGCCAGCACCGCTAGCGGGGATTCAGATACGCAGTATTTT TRBV10-3 14 once TRBJ2-3 TRBD2
CASSDPGQGYTNEKLFF TGTGCCAGCAGTGATCCGGGACAGGGCTATACTAATGAAAAACTGTTTTTT TRBV2 17 few TRBJ1-4 TRBD1
CAIGGQGVSYEQYF TGTGCCATCGGGGGACAGGGGGTCTCATACGAGCAGTACTTC TRBV10-3 14 - TRBJ2-7 TRBD1
CASSHQRQSYNEKLFF TGCGCCAGCAGCCACCAGAGACAGTCCTACAATGAAAAACTGTTTTTT TRBV4-1 16 - TRBJ1-4 -
CASSQVTSRTDTQYF TGTGCCAGCAGCCAAGTTACTAGCCGAACAGATACGCAGTATTTT TRBV4-2 15 - TRBJ2-3 -
CASSQLQGTNEQFF TGTGCCAGCAGCCAGTTACAGGGTACCAATGAGCAGTTCTTC TRBV4-2 14 - TRBJ2-1 -
CASSLARGDTQYF TGTGCCAGCAGCTTAGCAAGGGGGGATACGCAGTATTTT TRBV7-2 13 once TRBJ2-3 -
CATEGADQETQYF TGTGCCACGGAGGGGGCGGACCAAGAGACCCAGTACTTC TRBV24-1 13 - TRBJ2-5 -
CASSVDSGVEQYF TGTGCCAGCAGCGTAGACTCCGGGGTGGAGCAGTACTTC TRBV9 13 - TRBJ2-7 -
CASSRTDRIEQPQHF TGCGCCAGCAGCCGGACCGACAGGATTGAGCAGCCCCAGCATTTT TRBV4-1 15 few TRBJ1-5 -
CASSPTGQAGNTIYF TGTGCCAGCAGCCCGACGGGACAGGCTGGAAACACCATATATTTT TRBV5-6 15 - TRBJ1-3 TRBD1
CASSIGLTGADTQYF TGTGCCAGTAGTATAGGCCTAACAGGGGCAGATACGCAGTATTTT TRBV19 15 - TRBJ2-3 TRBD1
CASSQDNGVAQYF TGTGCCAGCAGCCAAGATAACGGGGTAGCGCAGTATTTT TRBV14 13 - TRBJ2-3 -
CASSGPLGAGVTDTQYF TGTGCCAGCAGTGGGCCCTTGGGGGCGGGGGTTACTGATACGCAGTATTTT TRBV6-1 17 - TRBJ2-3 -
CASSLAGPGYNSPLHF TGTGCCAGCAGTTTAGCCGGGCCAGGGTATAATTCACCCCTCCACTTT TRBV27 16 - TRBJ1-6 -
CASSIGEALTDTQYF TGTGCCAGCAGTATAGGGGAAGCCCTCACAGATACGCAGTATTTT TRBV7-2 15 once TRBJ2-3 -
CASSLTGGDTEAFF TGTGCCAGCAGTCTGACAGGGGGGGACACTGAAGCTTTCTTT TRBV2 14 - TRBJ1-1 TRBD1